These 23 T cell receptor beta chains share one sample of origin, sequenced in a study of blood T cell repertoires in COVID-19. TCRdb keeps only in-frame clones here, not all; method: immunoSEQ multiplex PCR. The data show over 350,000 clones, about 90% seen once. Sequencing input: PBMCs or T cells enriched from blood (not recorded which). The receptor source for this set is a woman aged 18 to 35 with acute COVID-19.

This chain joins TRBV7-8 and TRBJ2-1, with 14 bases fitting TRBD2. Germline CDR1 and CDR2: SGHVS and FQNEAQ. The CDR3 sequence is 18 residues long. V lost 5 bases to trimming and J lost 1 base; unmatched junction nucleotides: 7. CDR3 protein: CASSIWTSGGLSYNEQFF. Here the CDR3 DNA reads TGTGCCAGCAGCATATGGACTAGCGGGGGGTTATCCTACAATGAGCAGTTCTTC.

This sequence joins TRBV6-5 and TRBJ2-5; the match to TRBD1 covers 8 bases. Germline V CDR1 and CDR2: MNHEY, SVGAGI. This CDR3 comprises 15 residues. The trim removed 2 bases at V and 5 bases at J, leaving 7 bases unmatched. The CDR3 coding sequence is TGTGCCAGCAGTTACCGGCAGGGGGCATTGGAGACCCAGTACTTC. Protein: CASSYRQGALETQYF.

The chain recombines TRBV11-3 with TRBJ2-3; 8 nucleotides line up with TRBD2. CDR3 size: 15 residues. V dropped 3 bases and J dropped 0; count of bases not matched to a gene: 2. CDR1 SGHNT and CDR2 YENEEA come from the germline V gene. This chain's CDR3 is CASSLVAGSTDTQYF. CDR3 nucleotide sequence: TGTGCCAGCAGCTTGGTAGCGGGGAGCACAGATACGCAGTATTTT.

In nucleotides, the CDR3 is TGTGCCAGCAGCCAGGGGACAGGGGCCTACGAGCAGTACTTC. Its translation is CASSQGTGAYEQYF. V usage is TRBV7-2 and J usage is TRBJ2-7, with 10 bases aligning to TRBD1. With 5 bases clipped from V and 2 bases from J, the junction kept 3 bases outside the gene matches. The CDR3 length is 14 residues. Germline V CDR1 and CDR2: SGHTA, FQGNSA.

Points on this clone: This same CDR3 is encoded by further DNA sequences in the sample. The chain is built from TRBV5-1 and TRBJ2-7, with 9 bases fitting TRBD1. J lost 3 bases, V lost 3 bases, and 4 bases had no gene match. This CDR3 has 14 residues. Germline CDR1 SGHRS, CDR2 YFSETQ. CDR3 residues: CASSWGQGSYEQYF. CDR3 in DNA: TGCGCCAGCAGCTGGGGACAGGGTAGCTACGAGCAGTACTTC. The full variable domain, in which reference TRBV5-1 and TRBJ2-7 provide the parts outside the CDR3, is KAGVTQTPRYLIKTRGQQVTLSCSPISGHRSVSWYQQTPGQGLQFLFEYFSETQRNKGNFPGRFSGRQFSNSRSEMNVSTLELGDSALYLCASSWGQGSYEQYFGPGTRLTVT.

The chain links TRBV4-1 to TRBJ2-7; weak D call: TRBD1 (7 bases). Germline V gives CDR1 MGHRA, CDR2 YSYEKL. Trimming left V 6 bases short and J 2 bases short, with 14 bases between. The CDR3 consists of 14 residues. CDR3 region: CASREGQKPYEQYF. CDR3 coding DNA: TGCGCCAGCAGGGAGGGACAGAAACCCTACGAGCAGTACTTC.

This chain's CDR3 is CSASTEGSGIGRQPQHF. CDR3 DNA: TGCAGTGCTAGTACGGAGGGCTCAGGGATCGGGAGGCAGCCCCAGCATTTT. The chain couples TRBV20-1 to TRBJ1-5, with D maybe TRBD1 (5 bases). Trimming removed 3 bases at V and 7 bases at J, with 25 bases between. This CDR3 contains 17 residues. Germline CDR1 is DFQATT and CDR2 is SNEGSKA (reference sequence).

The V gene is TRBV6-5, the J gene TRBJ2-7, with no clear D. The V end lost 6 bases, the J end lost 2 bases, and 17 bases lay between the germline ends. Germline-derived CDR1 and CDR2 are MNHEY and SVGAGI. The CDR3 consists of 15 residues. CDR3 sequence (DNA): TGTGCCAGCAGCCACTCCAGTACTATGCCCTACGAGCAGTACTTC. Residues: CASSHSSTMPYEQYF.

This clone was found a few times. For the CDR3, the DNA is TGTGCCAGCAGCCTAAGACAGGGCCCATCCTACGAGCAGTACTTC. Translated: CASSLRQGPSYEQYF. The genes are TRBV7-8 and TRBJ2-7; 7 positions match TRBD1. The CDR3 has 15 residues. Germline CDR1 reads SGHVS; CDR2 reads FQNEAQ. Trimming at V came to 5 bases and at J to 1 base, leaving 8 bases not matched to a gene.

V and J are TRBV29-1 and TRBJ1-2, with D tentatively TRBD1 (5 bases). The CDR3 has 11 amino acids. Germline values: CDR1 SQVTM, CDR2 ANQGSEA. Trimming removed 2 bases from V and 7 bases from J, with 8 bases in between. CDR3 sequence: CSVEPQAGYTF. The CDR3 region has the DNA TGCAGCGTTGAACCACAGGCTGGCTACACCTTC.

This clone was detected once. The chain combines TRBV10-2 with TRBJ1-3; tentative D call: TRBD1 (6 bases). V was trimmed by 5 bases and J by 3 bases, leaving 11 bases between them. The CDR3 spans 14 residues. The germline gives CDR1 WSHSY, CDR2 SAAADI. As DNA, the CDR3 is TGCGCCAGCAGTCGCGGGGGCAGTGGAAACACCATATATTTT. It codes for CASSRGGSGNTIYF.

V and J are TRBV19 and TRBJ1-4, with D possibly being TRBD1 (6 bases). The CDR3 runs 14 residues. V gave up 6 bases and J gave up 0 bases, with 8 bases separating them. CDR1 is LNHDA and CDR2 is SQIVND in the germline V gene (reference sequence). For the CDR3, the DNA is TGTGCCAGTAGGGACAGCGCAACTAATGAAAAACTGTTTTTT. Translation gives CASRDSATNEKLFF.

The chain has TRBV15 and TRBJ2-7; the match to TRBD1 covers 7 bases. In germline, CDR1 is LNHNV, CDR2 YYDKDF (reference sequence). CDR3 size: 13 residues. V lost 5 bases to trimming and J lost 5 bases; unmatched junction nucleotides: 6. Here the CDR3 reads CATSSDRAHEQYF. CDR3 sequence (DNA): TGTGCCACCAGCTCCGACAGGGCCCACGAGCAGTACTTC. Combining the CDR3 with reference TRBV15 and TRBJ2-7 gives the whole variable domain DAMVIQNPRYQVTQFGKPVTLSCSQTLNHNVMYWYQQKSSQAPKLLFHYYDKDFNNEADTPDNFQSRRPNTSFCFLDIRSPGLGDTAMYLCATSSDRAHEQYFGPGTRLTVT.

The rearrangement uses TRBV29-1 and TRBJ1-2; 7 nucleotides align to TRBD1. V was pared by 4 bases and J by 6 bases, with 11 bases of the junction left unmatched. The CDR3 is made up of 14 amino acids. CDR1 and CDR2 (germline): SQVTM, ANQGSEA. The CDR3 reads CSVAKTGTGDGYTF. The CDR3 DNA follows: TGCAGCGTTGCGAAGACAGGGACGGGGGATGGCTACACCTTC.

The chain carries TRBV9 and TRBJ1-6, with D unresolved. V lost 4 bases and J 4 bases, leaving 9 bases between the germline ends. CDR3 size: 14 residues. The germline CDR1 and CDR2 sequences are SGDLS and YYNGEE. The CDR3 nucleotides read TGTGCCAGCAGCCCCCAACAGTATAATTCACCCCTCCACTTT. Encoded protein: CASSPQQYNSPLHF.

The chain carries TRBV6-5 and TRBJ2-5; no reliable D call. V lost 6 bases to trimming and J lost 5 bases, with 13 bases between them. Germline assignment: CDR1 MNHEY and CDR2 SVGAGI. This CDR3 is 13 amino acids long. In nucleotides, the CDR3 is TGTGCCAGCAGGACGACATTAACGGAGACCCAGTACTTC. Its translation is CASRTTLTETQYF.

CDR3 sequence reads: CASSIRGTTGELFF. Here the CDR3 DNA reads TGTGCCAGCAGCATCCGGGGGACCACCGGGGAGCTGTTTTTT. This chain uses TRBV5-4 with TRBJ2-2; the D gene is possibly TRBD2 (6 bases). Trimming removed 4 bases at V and 4 bases at J, with 11 bases between. The CDR3 loop spans 14 amino acids. Germline CDR1 reads SGHNT; CDR2 reads YYREEE (reference sequence).

This chain links TRBV4-1 with TRBJ1-6; weak D call: TRBD1 (5 bases). The germline V gene has CDR1 MGHRA and CDR2 YSYEKL. The CDR3 sequence is 15 residues long. The V and J ends lost 0 bases and 9 bases respectively, with 12 bases between them. The CDR3 region is CASSQDVGGSSPLHF. The CDR3 nucleotides are TGCGCCAGCAGCCAAGATGTGGGGGGAAGTTCACCCCTCCACTTT.

This clone was seen more than once but under ten times. V and J are TRBV30 and TRBJ1-1, with 7 bases identical to TRBD1. CDR1 is GTSNPN, CDR2 SVGIG, per germline (reference sequence). J gave up 1 base and V 6 bases, and 5 bases lay outside the gene matches. The CDR3 spans 13 residues. DNA for the CDR3: TGTGCCTGTCCGGGACAGACGAACACTGAAGCTTTCTTT. Protein sequence: CACPGQTNTEAFF.

This clone was observed once. The chain combines TRBV6-1 with TRBJ2-3; D remains ambiguous. The length of the CDR3 is 15 residues. CDR1 is MNHNS and CDR2 is SASEGT in the germline V gene. V lost 0 bases to trimming and J lost 0 bases, with 7 bases between them. The CDR3 reads CASSEAVQSTDTQYF. The CDR3, as DNA: TGTGCCAGCAGTGAAGCGGTACAAAGCACAGATACGCAGTATTTT.

The chain combines TRBV6-5 with TRBJ2-5; 7 nucleotides line up with TRBD2. In germline, CDR1 is MNHEY, CDR2 SVGAGI. The CDR3 runs to 14 residues. The junction had 13 bases not matched to a gene; V was cut back by 10 bases and J by 5 bases. CDR3: CATFRGVGRETQYF. The CDR3, as DNA: TGTGCCACCTTCCGGGGGGTCGGACGGGAGACCCAGTACTTC.

DNA of the CDR3: TGTGCCAGTAGCCCCGGGACAGGTGACACCGGGGAGCTGTTTTTT. Translation: CASSPGTGDTGELFF. V gene TRBV19 combines with J gene TRBJ2-2, with 8 bases fitting TRBD1. This CDR3 region has 15 residues. Germline CDR1 is LNHDA and CDR2 is SQIVND (reference sequence). V lost 6 bases and J lost 3; bases outside the gene matches: 6.

The rearrangement links TRBV18 to TRBJ1-6, with D possibly TRBD1 on 6 matching bases. This CDR3 has 15 residues. In germline, CDR1 is KGHSH, CDR2 LQKENI. Deletions cut 3 bases from V and 10 bases from J, with 16 bases between. The CDR3 here is CASSPTQGSESPLHF. CDR3 in DNA: TGTGCCAGCTCACCGACTCAGGGGTCAGAATCACCCCTCCACTTT.